Below, 5 T cell receptor beta chains from the same sample are listed, as sequenced in a study of cytomegalovirus exposure and HLA in healthy donors. PCR used 60 Vbeta primers and 13 Jbeta primers. This table comes from immunoSEQ multiplex PCR, and its TCRdb copy is limited to in-frame clones, with some not included. Of under 200,000 clones detected, 60% to 80% appear once; the ten largest clones hold 2% to 3%. The sequencing input was PBMCs. Source of these receptors: a woman aged 40 to 50 in good health and CMV-seropositive.

This chain joins TRBV15 and TRBJ2-6; D call uncertain. The CDR3 has 15 amino acids. Germline lookup yields CDR1 LNHNV and CDR2 YYDKDF (reference sequence). Trimming removed 1 base at V and 0 bases at J, with 4 bases between. The CDR3 loop is CATSRGASGANVLTF. CDR3 nucleotide sequence: TGTGCCACCAGCAGAGGCGCCTCTGGGGCCAACGTCCTGACTTTC.

The count of this clone is one. Different DNA sequences within this sample yield the same CDR3. The chain couples TRBV6-5 to TRBJ2-7, with D possibly TRBD1 on 5 matching bases. The CDR3 is 14 residues long. The ends were cut back, 3 bases at V and 0 bases at J, with 9 bases in the middle. Germline-derived CDR1 and CDR2 are MNHEY and SVGAGI. The CDR3 is CASSYSDSSYEQYF. The CDR3 DNA reads as TGTGCCAGCAGTTATTCCGACAGCTCCTACGAGCAGTACTTC.

This clone appeared a single time. The rearrangement uses TRBV21-1 and TRBJ2-7; the listed D gene, TRBD2, was not tested against the DNA. TRBV21-1 is deemed a pseudogene. This CDR3 region has 15 residues. CDR3 sequence (DNA): TGTGCCAGCAGCAAAGTTTTAGCGGGCTCCTACGAGCAGTACTTC. It encodes CASSKVLAGSYEQYF.

J is TRBJ2-3 and V is TRBV5-1; D gene unclear. V lost 2 bases and J 5 bases, leaving 9 bases between the germline ends. The CDR3 loop spans 13 amino acids. CDR1 is SGHRS, CDR2 YFSETQ, per germline. The DNA for the CDR3 is TGCGCCAGCAGCTTTACCGCACAAGATACGCAGTATTTT. It specifies CASSFTAQDTQYF.

This clone was observed a few times. The chain joins TRBV4-3 to TRBJ2-3, with 12 bases lining up with TRBD2. The CDR3 length is 17 residues. Germline V gives CDR1 LGHNA, CDR2 YSLEER. V trimming: 4 bases; J trimming: 1 base; junction bases outside the gene matches: 6. The CDR3 protein is CASSPLAGGRGTDTQYF. For the CDR3, the DNA is TGCGCCAGCAGCCCTCTAGCGGGGGGGCGGGGCACAGATACGCAGTATTTT.